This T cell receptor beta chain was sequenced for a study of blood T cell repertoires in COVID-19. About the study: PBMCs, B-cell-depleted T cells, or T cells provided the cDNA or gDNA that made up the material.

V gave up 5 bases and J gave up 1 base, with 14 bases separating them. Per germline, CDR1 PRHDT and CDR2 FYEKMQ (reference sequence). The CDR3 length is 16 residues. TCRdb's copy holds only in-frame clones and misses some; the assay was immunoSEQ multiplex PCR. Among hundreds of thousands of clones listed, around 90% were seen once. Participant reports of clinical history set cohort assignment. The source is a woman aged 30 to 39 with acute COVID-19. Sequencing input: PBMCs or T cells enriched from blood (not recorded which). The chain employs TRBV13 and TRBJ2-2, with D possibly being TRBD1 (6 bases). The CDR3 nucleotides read TGTGCCAGCAGCCAGACAGGACTGGGGAACACCGGGGAGCTGTTTTTT. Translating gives CASSQTGLGNTGELFF.